The 16 T cell receptor beta chains in this list originate from one sample, sequenced in a study of PD-1 blockade in classical Hodgkin lymphoma. Every patient was affected by relapse after autologous stem cell transplantation, while exposure to brentuximab vedotin was not uniform. Magnetic negative selection was used to purify CD4+ T cells from thawed PBMCs. Repertoires were generated with immunoSEQ multiplex PCR, while TCRdb's copy carries only in-frame clones and drops some. The table lists around 17,000 clones, approximately 86% of them singletons. Sample: CD4+ T cells from blood, taken at baseline. The receptor set was obtained from a human donor with classical Hodgkin lymphoma.

The rearrangement uses TRBV19 and TRBJ1-1; D gene ambiguous. V was trimmed by 1 base and J by 0 bases, leaving 12 bases between them. Germline loops: CDR1 LNHDA, CDR2 SQIVND (reference sequence). The CDR3 is made up of 16 amino acids. CDR3 coding DNA: TGTGCCAGTAGTATAGGCAGTTCCCTTATGAACACTGAAGCTTTCTTT. This sequence encodes CASSIGSSLMNTEAFF.

The rearrangement joins TRBV10-3 to TRBJ1-5; TRBD1 is a possible D gene (5 bases). The CDR3 totals 14 residues. V was pared by 3 bases and J by 3 bases, with 9 bases between. The germline CDR1 and CDR2 sequences are ENHRY and SYGVKD. The CDR3 loop is CAISETGLNQPQHF. DNA of the CDR3: TGTGCCATCAGTGAAACAGGACTCAATCAGCCCCAGCATTTT.

The chain combines TRBV5-5 with TRBJ2-5, with a possible D match to TRBD1 (5 bases). Germline CDR1 SGHKS, CDR2 YYEKEE (reference sequence). V shed 0 bases and J shed 4 bases, with 10 bases lying between them. The CDR3 totals 14 residues. Here the CDR3 reads CASSLVQGPETQYF. The CDR3 coding sequence is TGTGCCAGCAGCTTGGTGCAGGGCCCAGAGACCCAGTACTTC.

The V call is TRBV4-1, the J call TRBJ2-7; no firm D call. This CDR3 has 16 amino acids. Germline V gives CDR1 MGHRA, CDR2 YSYEKL. Deletions cut 0 bases from V and 4 bases from J, with 16 bases between. CDR3 region: CASSQDSTETVYEQYF. The CDR3 bases are TGCGCCAGCAGCCAAGATTCCACGGAAACGGTTTACGAGCAGTACTTC.

The V gene is TRBV5-1, the J gene TRBJ2-1, with 9 bases lining up with TRBD1. The CDR3 covers 15 residues. Germline CDR1 and CDR2: SGHRS and YFSETQ. V shed 5 bases, J shed 0 bases, and the junction held 3 bases outside the gene matches. The CDR3 region is CASRGQGASYNEQFF. The CDR3 nucleotides are TGCGCCAGCAGGGGACAGGGAGCCTCCTACAATGAGCAGTTCTTC.

CDR3 loop: CSVNAGGTDTQYF. In DNA form, the CDR3 reads TGCAGCGTCAATGCAGGGGGCACAGATACGCAGTATTTT. The rearrangement joins TRBV29-1 to TRBJ2-3; D perhaps matches TRBD1 (6 bases). This CDR3 has 13 amino acids. Germline CDR1 and CDR2: SQVTM and ANQGSEA. Between the trimmed V and J ends, which lost 6 bases and 1 base, there was a span of 11 bases.

This clone was detected a few times. V usage is TRBV9 and J usage is TRBJ1-6; D call uncertain. V was shortened by 0 bases and J by 5 bases, with 9 bases between the two germline ends. This CDR3 is 15 amino acids long. The germline V gene encodes CDR1 SGDLS and CDR2 YYNGEE. The CDR3 DNA sequence: TGTGCCAGCAGCGTAGATGAGCCGAATAATTCACCCCTCCACTTT. Translated, it gives CASSVDEPNNSPLHF.

V usage is TRBV2 and J usage is TRBJ1-1, with D possibly TRBD1 on 5 matching bases. Germline lookup yields CDR1 SNHLY and CDR2 FYNNEI. The CDR3 covers 13 residues. The ends were cut back, 6 bases at V and 3 bases at J, with 11 bases in the middle. CDR3 sequence reads: CASSSGGYTEAFF. CDR3 nucleotides: TGTGCCAGCAGCTCCGGGGGGTACACTGAAGCTTTCTTT. Full variable domain (missing parts from reference TRBV2 and TRBJ1-1): EPEVTQTPSHQVTQMGQEVILRCVPISNHLYFYWYRQILGQKVEFLVSFYNNEISEKSEIFDDQFSVERPDGSNFTLKIRSTKLEDSAMYFCASSSGGYTEAFFGQGTRLTVV.

J is TRBJ1-5 and V is TRBV10-3; D gene unclear. Trimming left V 2 bases short and J 3 bases short, with 11 bases between. Looked up from germline, CDR1 is ENHRY and CDR2 is SYGVKD. The CDR3 spans 15 residues. The CDR3 region has the DNA TGTGCCATCAGTGAGGTTGCGGGTGCCAATCAGCCCCAGCATTTT. Amino acids: CAISEVAGANQPQHF.

The rearrangement links TRBV7-8 to TRBJ2-7; TRBD1 matches 10 bases. The V gene end was trimmed by 3 bases and the J gene end by 1 base; junction bases not matched to a gene: 9. CDR3 size: 17 residues. Germline values: CDR1 SGHVS, CDR2 FQNEAQ. In DNA form, the CDR3 reads TGTGCCAGCAGCTTTACGTCGAAGGGACAGGGGTCCTACGAGCAGTACTTC. Residues: CASSFTSKGQGSYEQYF.

V usage is TRBV5-8 and J usage is TRBJ2-2, with D tentatively TRBD1 (5 bases). The CDR3 loop spans 14 amino acids. Trimming took 5 bases from V and 4 from J, leaving 12 bases between them. Per the germline V gene, CDR1 is SGHTS and CDR2 is YDEGEE. CDR3 bases: TGTGCCAGCAGGATACAGGTGTTCACCGGGGAGCTGTTTTTT. This encodes CASRIQVFTGELFF.

The chain's CDR3 is CAISRDRQETQYF. Here the CDR3 DNA reads TGTGCCATCAGCAGGGACAGACAAGAGACCCAGTACTTC. This chain links TRBV10-3 with TRBJ2-5; 7 bases match TRBD1. CDR1 and CDR2 from the germline V gene are ENHRY and SYGVKD. Germline trimming cut 6 bases from V and 2 bases from J; bases unmatched to any gene: 3. The CDR3 covers 13 residues.

The V call is TRBV25-1, the J call TRBJ2-7; D not resolved. Germline CDR1 is MGHDK and CDR2 is SYGVNS. The CDR3 runs to 12 residues. Trimming pared 7 bases from V and 0 bases from J, leaving 7 bases between. CDR3 in DNA: TGTGCCAGCAAAGGGATCTCCTACGAGCAGTACTTC. It encodes CASKGISYEQYF.

This clone was recorded a few times. The gene calls are TRBV2 and TRBJ1-5; weak D call: TRBD1 (6 bases). The CDR3 is made up of 12 amino acids. Germline-derived CDR1 and CDR2 are SNHLY and FYNNEI. Trimming took off 6 bases at V and 8 bases at J, with 11 bases between the two ends. The CDR3 DNA reads as TGTGCCAGCAGGGGGGCAGCAGAGCCCCAGCATTTT. Its protein is CASRGAAEPQHF.

The CDR3 region is CASSRPRGAGELFF. CDR3 sequence (DNA): TGTGCCAGCAGCAGACCCAGGGGCGCCGGGGAGCTGTTTTTT. This rearrangement joins TRBV6-5 to TRBJ2-2, with a weak D call TRBD1 (6 bases). The germline gives CDR1 MNHEY, CDR2 SVGAGI. The CDR3 is 14 amino acids. Deletions cut 6 bases from V and 6 bases from J, with 14 bases between.

V gene TRBV20-1 combines with J gene TRBJ2-5, with D perhaps matching TRBD2 (5 bases). The CDR3 totals 11 residues. Germline-derived CDR1 and CDR2 are DFQATT and SNEGSKA (reference sequence). The CDR3 DNA follows: TGCAGCCTAGCTTCCTGGGAGACCCAGTACTTC. Residues: CSLASWETQYF.